This is a list of T cell receptor beta chains from one sample in a study of tumor and adjacent non-tumor tissue in lung cancer. TCRdb processed the multiplex PCR reads anew with MiXCR; each CDR3 protein has one entry. This sample yields approximately 68,000 distinct CDR3 sequences, of which around four fifths are seen a single time; over 25% belongs to the top ten. The sequenced material came from lung tumor tissue. The receptor source for this set is a man in his fifties or sixties with non-small cell lung cancer. Both conserved end residues are trimmed from each CDR3. D genes are given only for firm matches.

d_gene: TRBD1; len: 10; j_gene: TRBJ2-7; v_gene: TRBV20-1; CDR3aa: NTRGQVWEQY
d_gene: .; len: 12; j_gene: TRBJ2-7; v_gene: TRBV6-6; CDR3aa: ASSCSPKGYEQY
d_gene: TRBD2; len: 14; j_gene: TRBJ2-1; v_gene: TRBV20-1; CDR3aa: SGGLAGDSRYNEQF
d_gene: TRBD2; len: 14; j_gene: TRBJ2-1; v_gene: TRBV5-4; CDR3aa: ASSLVELAGPNEQF
d_gene: .; len: 13; j_gene: TRBJ2-2; v_gene: TRBV20-1; CDR3aa: SATRGLDLSGELF
d_gene: .; len: 15; j_gene: TRBJ2-3; v_gene: TRBV20-1; CDR3aa: SAPLKGGPPSIDTQY
d_gene: .; len: 11; j_gene: TRBJ2-5; v_gene: TRBV6-5; CDR3aa: ACRPSLDETQH
d_gene: .; len: 12; j_gene: TRBJ2-5; v_gene: TRBV28; CDR3aa: ASSYTDRVKTQY
d_gene: TRBD1; len: 15; j_gene: TRBJ2-1; v_gene: TRBV6-2/TRBV6-3; CDR3aa: AGSYPTGTGVYNEQF
d_gene: .; len: 14; j_gene: TRBJ2-2; v_gene: TRBV28; CDR3aa: TSSLIADLNTGELF
d_gene: .; len: 11; j_gene: TRBJ2-7; v_gene: TRBV5-4; CDR3aa: ASSPPAGSEQH
d_gene: .; len: 11; j_gene: TRBJ2-5; v_gene: TRBV20-1; CDR3aa: SAQIWAAETQY
d_gene: .; len: 12; j_gene: TRBJ2-1; v_gene: TRBV6-1; CDR3aa: ASNQQGSYNDQF
d_gene: .; len: 11; j_gene: TRBJ2-1; v_gene: TRBV6-5; CDR3aa: VSSYGVLDEQF
d_gene: TRBD2; len: 13; j_gene: TRBJ2-3; v_gene: TRBV7-9; CDR3aa: ASCLGTSGRATQY
d_gene: .; len: 13; j_gene: TRBJ2-3; v_gene: TRBV29-1; CDR3aa: SVESGAIVIDTQY
d_gene: .; len: 12; j_gene: TRBJ2-2; v_gene: TRBV29-1; CDR3aa: SVVSSLYTGELF
d_gene: TRBD1; len: 12; j_gene: TRBJ1-4; v_gene: TRBV12-3/TRBV12-4; CDR3aa: ARSQGQGHENLF
d_gene: TRBD2; len: 11; j_gene: TRBJ2-3; v_gene: TRBV20-1; CDR3aa: NPELAGSDTQY
d_gene: .; len: 11; j_gene: TRBJ1-1; v_gene: TRBV11-3; CDR3aa: ASRLGESTEAF
d_gene: TRBD1; len: 12; j_gene: TRBJ1-2; v_gene: TRBV6-1; CDR3aa: ASSASGGIYGYT
d_gene: .; len: 14; j_gene: TRBJ2-6; v_gene: TRBV12-3/TRBV12-4; CDR3aa: TSRVGTTTGANVLT
d_gene: TRBD2; len: 13; j_gene: TRBJ2-7; v_gene: TRBV20-1; CDR3aa: SALPQPSGMYEQY
d_gene: .; len: 16; j_gene: TRBJ1-2; v_gene: TRBV30; CDR3aa: AWRGGAPKDFGSYAYT
d_gene: TRBD1; len: 13; j_gene: TRBJ2-2; v_gene: TRBV29-1; CDR3aa: SVEDWTGTTGELF
d_gene: .; len: 12; j_gene: TRBJ1-6; v_gene: TRBV29-1; CDR3aa: SVALGRCNSPLH
d_gene: TRBD2; len: 18; j_gene: TRBJ2-3; v_gene: TRBV6-2/TRBV6-3; CDR3aa: AGSYPRPGLAGVGLDTQY
d_gene: .; len: 14; j_gene: TRBJ2-1; v_gene: TRBV29-1; CDR3aa: SVRANRFRGVVEKF
d_gene: .; len: 12; j_gene: TRBJ1-1; v_gene: TRBV5-1; CDR3aa: ASIPDDEDTEAF
d_gene: TRBD1; len: 11; j_gene: TRBJ2-7; v_gene: TRBV11-1; CDR3aa: ASGSQGADEQY
d_gene: .; len: 11; j_gene: TRBJ1-5; v_gene: TRBV6-6; CDR3aa: ASRPNGNQSHH
d_gene: TRBD2; len: 14; j_gene: TRBJ2-7; v_gene: TRBV24-1; CDR3aa: ATSDRGLAGIYEQY